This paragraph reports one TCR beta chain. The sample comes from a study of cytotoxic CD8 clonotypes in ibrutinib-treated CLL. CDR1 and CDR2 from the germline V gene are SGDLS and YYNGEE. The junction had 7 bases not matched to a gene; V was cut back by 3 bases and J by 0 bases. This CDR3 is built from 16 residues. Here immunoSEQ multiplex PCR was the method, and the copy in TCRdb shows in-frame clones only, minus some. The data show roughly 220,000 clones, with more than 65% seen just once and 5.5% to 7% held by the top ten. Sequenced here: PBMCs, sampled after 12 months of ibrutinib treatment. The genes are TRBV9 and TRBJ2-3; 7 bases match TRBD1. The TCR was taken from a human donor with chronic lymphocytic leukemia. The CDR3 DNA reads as TGTGCCAGCAGCGCCCGACAGGGAACTAGCACAGATACGCAGTATTTT. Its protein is CASSARQGTSTDTQYF.